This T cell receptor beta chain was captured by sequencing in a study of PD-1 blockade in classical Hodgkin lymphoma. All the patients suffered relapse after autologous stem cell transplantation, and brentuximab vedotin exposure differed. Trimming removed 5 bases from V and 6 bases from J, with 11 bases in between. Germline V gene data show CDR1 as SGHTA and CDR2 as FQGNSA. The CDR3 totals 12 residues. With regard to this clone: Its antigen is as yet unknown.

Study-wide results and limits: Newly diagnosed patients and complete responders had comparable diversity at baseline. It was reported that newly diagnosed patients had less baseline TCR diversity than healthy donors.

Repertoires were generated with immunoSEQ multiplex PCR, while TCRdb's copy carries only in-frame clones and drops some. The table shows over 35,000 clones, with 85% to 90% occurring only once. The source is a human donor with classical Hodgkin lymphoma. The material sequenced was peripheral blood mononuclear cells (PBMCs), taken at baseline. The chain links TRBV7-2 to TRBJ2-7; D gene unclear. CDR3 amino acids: CASSLTPGEQYF. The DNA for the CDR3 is TGTGCCAGCAGCCTCACACCCGGCGAGCAGTACTTC.